This T cell receptor beta chain was identified during a study of read filtering for tumor transcriptome and immune sequencing. Study-level information: RNA-seq yielded only about 80 to 1,400 TCR reads, IR-seq about 3.5 to 11 million.

Broader study findings: About 77% of IR-seq clonotypes had a single read, yet these held roughly 3.3% of reads.

Molecular barcoded adaptors covering alpha/delta and beta/gamma chains were used on approximately 400 ng RNA. MiXCR was run by TCRdb on the reads, yielding one entry per CDR3 protein. The repertoire holds some 40,000 distinct CDR3 sequences, with over 11% as singletons. From germline, CDR1 is MGHRA and CDR2 YSYEKL. The CDR3 contains 15 residues. Losses at the gene ends were 1 base for V and 2 bases for J; bases not matched to a gene: 5. This clonotype was counted between two and nine times. Its antigen is as yet unknown. The receptor comes from a donor aged 40 or older with multiple myeloma. Sequencing was performed on a population of CD138-negative cells sorted from bone marrow. The chain couples TRBV4-1 to TRBJ2-7, with TRBD1 matching over 7 bases. CDR3 residues: CASSQATGWAYEQYF. The DNA for the CDR3 is TGCGCCAGCAGCCAAGCGACAGGGTGGGCCTACGAGCAGTACTTC.